The clone carrying this T cell receptor (beta chain) has only a few counts. Extracted RNA was reverse transcribed, and the resulting cDNA served as sequencing template. Libraries were prepared by immunoSEQ multiplex PCR; TCRdb keeps only in-frame clonotypes and omits some of them. The sample comprises 200,000 to 250,000 clones, 35% to 40% of which are singletons, and 0.48% rests with the top ten. This entry comes from a study of CD8+ T cells in alopecia areata. As to treatment: oral pan-JAK inhibitor, 5-10 mg twice daily. Germline V gene sequence: CDR1 SGHRS, CDR2 YFSETQ. V was trimmed by 0 bases and J by 4 bases, leaving 10 bases between them. CDR3 size: 14 residues.

The chain is built from TRBV5-1 and TRBJ1-2; D perhaps matches TRBD1 (5 bases). The TCR originated in a human donor with alopecia areata. Sequenced material: CD4+ T cells sorted from blood, taken at approximately week 30, from a patient treated with tofacitinib. CDR3 loop: CASSLAVGTYGYTF. The CDR3 DNA reads TGCGCCAGCAGCTTGGCGGTAGGGACCTATGGCTACACCTTC.